This TCR beta chain was identified during a study of Ad26.COV2.S vaccination and SARS-CoV-2 variants. Study-level information: The vaccine Ad26.COV2.S was put into the muscle once, or twice with 56 days between.

Points from the study as a whole: Assessments of TCR breadth and depth may have underestimated the total T cell responses.

Treatment meaning: around 19 received Ad26.COV2.S at low or high dose, single or two shots; 5 received placebo; per-sample allocation not given. Specimens were obtained on day 63 following the first vaccine or placebo injection. An adult aged 18-55 years in Boston served as the donor. The administered vaccine (an Ad26 vector) expressed Wuhan-strain SARS-CoV-2 spike. Germline trimming cut 4 bases from V and 5 bases from J; bases unmatched to any gene: 7. Germline V gene data show CDR1 as SGHNT and CDR2 as YYREEE (reference sequence). CDR3 length: 15 amino acids. A note on this clone: Its antigen remains unidentified.

The protocol was immunoSEQ multiplex PCR, while the TCRdb copy is restricted to in-frame clones and leaves out a portion. Here the sample spans about 400,000 clones, roughly 90% being singletons. The source of this sequence is a person between 18 and 65 years old who received the Ad26.COV2.S COVID-19 vaccine or a placebo. This material consisted of peripheral blood, taken in a trial of Ad26.COV2.S vaccine versus placebo. The rearrangement uses TRBV5-4 and TRBJ1-5; 9 nucleotides agree with TRBD1. CDR3 protein: CASSPGTGRDQPQHF. The CDR3, as DNA: TGTGCCAGCAGCCCAGGGACAGGGAGGGATCAGCCCCAGCATTTT.